These 23 T cell receptor beta chains were sequenced from one sample in a study of T cells after yellow fever vaccination. Using its own MiXCR run on the 5' RACE reads, TCRdb lists one record per CDR3 protein. The table includes just over 25,000 distinct CDR3 sequences, about 5.5% detected once. This specimen consisted of PBMCs, either bulk or a sorted T-cell subset (CD4+, CD8+, memory, or dextramer-sorted; not recorded which), obtained 15 days after the yellow fever booster vaccination. These TCRs come from a man in his thirties or forties who received the YFV17D yellow fever vaccine.

This clonotype occurred many times. The chain uses TRBV4-2 and TRBJ2-5, with D uncertain. Trimming left V 0 bases short and J 4 bases short, with 6 bases between. The germline V gene has CDR1 LGHNA and CDR2 YNFKEQ. The length of the CDR3 is 13 residues. The CDR3 reads CASSQDEGETQYF. CDR3 coding DNA: TGTGCCAGCAGCCAAGATGAAGGAGAGACCCAGTACTTC.

Many counts were recorded for this clonotype. The rearrangement joins TRBV11-2 to TRBJ1-1; perhaps TRBD1 as D (5 bases). V was shortened by 2 bases and J by 4 bases, with 8 bases between the two germline ends. Germline V lookup: CDR1 SGHAT, CDR2 FQNNGV. CDR3 length: 13 residues. The DNA for the CDR3 is TGTGCCAGCAGCTTATCAGGGCTCACTGAAGCTTTCTTT. This encodes CASSLSGLTEAFF.

This clonotype has a count of ten or more. The rearrangement links TRBV5-1 to TRBJ2-7; 8 nucleotides align to TRBD1. V lost 6 bases, J lost 4 bases, and 12 bases stayed unmatched. The CDR3 sequence is 15 residues long. The germline CDR1 and CDR2 sequences are SGHRS and YFSETQ. Written as DNA, the CDR3 is TGCGCCAGCACCGCTGGGCGACAGGGGTGGTACGAGCAGTACTTC. Its protein is CASTAGRQGWYEQYF. Supplemented by reference TRBV5-1 and TRBJ2-7, the full variable domain reads KAGVTQTPRYLIKTRGQQVTLSCSPISGHRSVSWYQQTPGQGLQFLFEYFSETQRNKGNFPGRFSGRQFSNSRSEMNVSTLELGDSALYLCASTAGRQGWYEQYFGPGTRLTVT.

In this sample, this clonotype turned up many times. This chain connects TRBV19 to TRBJ1-5, with D unclear. Trimming pared 7 bases from V and 4 bases from J, leaving 17 bases between. This CDR3 spans 15 amino acids. Germline V gives CDR1 LNHDA, CDR2 SQIVND (reference sequence). The CDR3 region is CASTPWAGPNQPQHF. DNA of the CDR3: TGTGCCAGTACCCCCTGGGCAGGTCCTAATCAGCCCCAGCATTTT.

This clonotype has more than one count but fewer than ten. The V gene is TRBV28, the J gene TRBJ2-1; 8 bases align to TRBD2. Trimming took 3 bases from V and 1 from J; bases not matched to a gene: 8. This CDR3 has 17 residues. Germline-derived CDR1 and CDR2 are MDHEN and SYDVKM. The CDR3 loop reads CASSLAGLVFSYNEQFF. The CDR3 region has the DNA TGTGCCAGCAGTTTGGCGGGACTAGTCTTTTCCTACAATGAGCAGTTCTTC.

This clonotype was found many times. This chain links TRBV20-1 with TRBJ2-1; maybe TRBD2 (5 bases). The germline V gene has CDR1 DFQATT and CDR2 SNEGSKA (reference sequence). The CDR3 consists of 14 residues. Trimming left V 1 base short and J 8 bases short, with 15 bases between. Here the CDR3 reads CSARGPYLAYEQFF. Here the CDR3 DNA reads TGCAGTGCTAGAGGACCGTACCTAGCTTATGAGCAGTTCTTC.

The sample holds many counts of this clonotype. The gene calls are TRBV29-1 and TRBJ1-1; no clear D. V gave up 7 bases and J gave up 4 bases, with 7 bases separating them. CDR1 and CDR2 from the germline V gene are SQVTM and ANQGSEA. This CDR3 has 10 residues. In DNA, the CDR3 is TGCAGCGAAGCGGCCACTGAAGCTTTCTTT. Translated, it gives CSEAATEAFF.

This clonotype was picked up many times. The chain links TRBV20-1 to TRBJ1-1; D not resolved. CDR3 length equals 12 residues. The germline gives CDR1 DFQATT, CDR2 SNEGSKA (reference sequence). The V end was cut by 3 bases, the J end by 9 bases, with 14 bases between. The CDR3 DNA is TGCAGTGCTAGTTTGGCTTCATTTCAAGCTTTCTTT. Protein product: CSASLASFQAFF.

This clonotype was counted many times. The rearrangement links TRBV7-2 to TRBJ2-1; TRBD2 matches at 14 bases. Germline CDR1 SGHTA, CDR2 FQGNSA. The CDR3 has 14 amino acids. The junction had 2 bases not matched to a gene; V was cut back by 4 bases and J by 9 bases. The CDR3: CASSSGLAGVEQFF. As DNA, the CDR3 is TGTGCCAGCAGCTCGGGACTAGCGGGAGTTGAGCAGTTCTTC.

This clonotype was observed at least ten times. In nucleotides, the CDR3 is TGCGCCAGCAGCCAAACGTCGGGTTCCCCCGCAGATACGCAGTATTTT. It translates to CASSQTSGSPADTQYF. This chain uses TRBV4-3 with TRBJ2-3; D is ambiguous. The CDR3 runs 16 residues. Germline values: CDR1 LGHNA, CDR2 YSLEER. V was cut by 2 bases and J by 4 bases, with 16 bases left in between.

This clonotype was detected many times. The gene calls are TRBV12-3 or TRBV12-4 and TRBJ1-4; D is possibly TRBD1 (5 bases). The ends were cut back, 5 bases at V and 7 bases at J, with 17 bases in the middle. The length of the CDR3 is 15 residues. Here the CDR3 DNA reads TGTGCCAGCAGTCCGGGTCGGGGGACGGCTGAAAAACTGTTTTTT. Amino acids: CASSPGRGTAEKLFF.

At least ten counts were recorded for this clonotype. This chain connects TRBV9 to TRBJ2-5; D possibly matches TRBD1 or TRBD2 (5 bases each). Germline CDR1 is SGDLS and CDR2 is YYNGEE. Trimming cost V 1 base and J 4 bases, with 11 bases left between them. The CDR3 totals 14 residues. The chain's CDR3 is CASSVSPGRETQYF. CDR3 nucleotide sequence: TGTGCCAGCAGCGTAAGCCCGGGGCGAGAGACCCAGTACTTC.

This clonotype was found many times. This chain joins TRBV7-6 and TRBJ2-5; 8 nucleotides match TRBD2. The CDR3 extends over 15 amino acids. Germline CDR1 SGHVS, CDR2 FNYEAQ. The trim removed 1 base at V and 3 bases at J, leaving 4 bases unmatched. The DNA of the CDR3 is TGTGCCAGCAGCTTAGTAGCGGGACTAAAAGAGACCCAGTACTTC. The encoded protein is CASSLVAGLKETQYF.

This clonotype has a count of ten or more. The chain employs TRBV9 and TRBJ2-7; D is ambiguous. The germline V and J ends were trimmed by 2 bases and 4 bases, with 13 bases remaining between them. CDR1 and CDR2 from the germline V gene are SGDLS and YYNGEE. There are 14 residues in the CDR3. CDR3 bases: TGTGCCAGCAGCGTTAACAGTATTGGTTACGAGCAGTACTTC. It translates to CASSVNSIGYEQYF.

This clonotype was observed many times. This sequence joins TRBV28 and TRBJ1-2; TRBD1 might be the D (6 bases). CDR1 and CDR2 (germline): MDHEN, SYDVKM. This CDR3 is built from 15 residues. V lost 6 bases and J 2 bases, leaving 16 bases between the germline ends. The DNA of the CDR3 is TGTGCCAGCAGCTCGGGGGCGGACTCAAACTATGGCTACACCTTC. Translated: CASSSGADSNYGYTF.

This clonotype was observed at least ten times. The CDR3 nucleotides are TGCGCCAGCAGCTTGGAAACAGGGGGCCTACTGAGAGCTTTCTTT. Translation gives CASSLETGGLLRAFF. The chain joins TRBV5-1 to TRBJ1-1; 9 nucleotides align to TRBD1. This CDR3 contains 15 residues. Germline values: CDR1 SGHRS, CDR2 YFSETQ. J was trimmed by 10 bases and V by 0 bases; bases with no gene match: 10.

This clonotype was observed at least ten times. V gene TRBV5-1 combines with J gene TRBJ2-5; 10 nucleotides align to TRBD2. CDR1 is SGHRS and CDR2 is YFSETQ in the germline V gene. The trim removed 4 bases at V and 5 bases at J, leaving 8 bases unmatched. This CDR3 region has 15 residues. The CDR3 DNA is TGCGCCAGCAGCGTGAGCGGGAGGGCAGAGGAGACCCAGTACTTC. Encoded protein: CASSVSGRAEETQYF.

Ten or more counts support this clonotype. The V and J genes are TRBV5-6 and TRBJ1-1; D gene unclear. Trimming cost V 0 bases and J 2 bases, with 5 bases left between them. CDR1 is SGHDT, CDR2 YYEEEE, per germline. CDR3 length: 13 residues. CDR3 in amino acids: CASSLAGNTEAFF. CDR3 DNA sequence: TGTGCCAGCAGCTTGGCAGGCAACACTGAAGCTTTCTTT. Filled out from reference TRBV5-6 and TRBJ1-1, the complete variable domain reads DAGVTQSPTHLIKTRGQQVTLRCSPKSGHDTVSWYQQALGQGPQFIFQYYEEEERQRGNFPDRFSGHQFPNYSSELNVNALLLGDSALYLCASSLAGNTEAFFGQGTRLTVV.

This clonotype was detected ten times or more. This chain connects TRBV5-1 to TRBJ2-1; D might be TRBD1 or TRBD2, each matching 6 bases. In germline, CDR1 is SGHRS, CDR2 YFSETQ. V lost 4 bases to trimming and J lost 9 bases, with 14 bases between them. This CDR3 is 13 amino acids long. The CDR3 spells CASSESQGGEQFF. The CDR3 DNA reads TGCGCCAGCAGCGAATCACAGGGAGGTGAGCAGTTCTTC.

The rearrangement uses TRBV5-1 and TRBJ2-3, with D possibly matching TRBD1 (5 bases). V gave up 3 bases and J gave up 5 bases, with 13 bases separating them. From germline, CDR1 is SGHRS and CDR2 YFSETQ. The CDR3 extends over 14 amino acids. The CDR3 loop reads CASSSGSSGDTQYF. Written as DNA, the CDR3 is TGCGCCAGCAGCTCAGGGTCGAGTGGAGATACGCAGTATTTT. The complete variable domain, with remaining parts taken from reference TRBV5-1 and TRBJ2-3, reads KAGVTQTPRYLIKTRGQQVTLSCSPISGHRSVSWYQQTPGQGLQFLFEYFSETQRNKGNFPGRFSGRQFSNSRSEMNVSTLELGDSALYLCASSSGSSGDTQYFGPGTRLTVL.

This clonotype appeared many times. This chain uses TRBV27 with TRBJ2-7; D might be TRBD1 or TRBD2, each matching 5 bases. Trimming removed 7 bases at V and 5 bases at J, with 9 bases between. There are 11 residues in the CDR3. Germline V gives CDR1 MNHEY, CDR2 SMNVEV (reference sequence). The chain's CDR3 is CASTRGNEQYF. The CDR3 nucleotides read TGTGCCAGCACGAGGGGTAACGAGCAGTACTTC.

This clonotype was seen repeatedly, ten times or more. V is TRBV12-3 or TRBV12-4 and J is TRBJ1-1, with a weak D call TRBD1 (5 bases). The CDR3 covers 16 residues. The V end lost 2 bases, the J end lost 0 bases, and 13 bases lay between the germline ends. This chain's CDR3 is CASSLPDKPMNTEAFF. The CDR3 DNA follows: TGTGCCAGCAGTTTACCGGACAAGCCCATGAACACTGAAGCTTTCTTT.

This clonotype was seen at least ten times. The CDR3 coding sequence is TGTGCCAGCTCGTACAGGGACTACTTACAAGAGACCCAGTACTTC. This encodes CASSYRDYLQETQYF. The V and J genes are TRBV6-1 and TRBJ2-5, with D maybe TRBD2 (7 bases). The CDR3 totals 15 residues. Germline values: CDR1 MNHNS, CDR2 SASEGT. The germline V and J ends were trimmed by 8 bases and 2 bases, with 18 bases remaining between them.